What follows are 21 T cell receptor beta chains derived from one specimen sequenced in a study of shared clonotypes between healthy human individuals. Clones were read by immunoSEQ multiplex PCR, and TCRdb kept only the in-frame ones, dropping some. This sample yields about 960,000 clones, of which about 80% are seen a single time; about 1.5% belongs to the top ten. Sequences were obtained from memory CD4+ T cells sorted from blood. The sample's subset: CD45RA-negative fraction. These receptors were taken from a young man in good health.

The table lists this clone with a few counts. The CDR3 region has the DNA TGTGCCAGCAGCCAAGTCTGGCGGGGGGGCCAGGCGTCCTCCTACAATGAGCAGTTCTTC. This encodes CASSQVWRGGQASSYNEQFF. This chain connects TRBV14 to TRBJ2-1; 9 bases agree with TRBD2. The trim removed 1 base at V and 0 bases at J, leaving 13 bases unmatched. The CDR3 runs 20 residues. Looked up from germline, CDR1 is SGHDN and CDR2 is FVKESK.

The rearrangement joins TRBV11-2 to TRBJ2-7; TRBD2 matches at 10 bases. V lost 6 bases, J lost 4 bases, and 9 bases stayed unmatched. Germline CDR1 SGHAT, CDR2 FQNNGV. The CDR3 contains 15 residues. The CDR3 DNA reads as TGTGCCAGCAGACAAGCGGGAGGGCCAAGGTACGAGCAGTACTTC. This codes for CASRQAGGPRYEQYF. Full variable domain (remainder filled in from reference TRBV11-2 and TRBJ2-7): EAGVAQSPRYKIIEKRQSVAFWCNPISGHATLYWYQQILGQGPKLLIQFQNNGVVDDSQLPKDRFSAERLKGVDSTLKIQPAKLEDSAVYLCASRQAGGPRYEQYFGPGTRLTVT.

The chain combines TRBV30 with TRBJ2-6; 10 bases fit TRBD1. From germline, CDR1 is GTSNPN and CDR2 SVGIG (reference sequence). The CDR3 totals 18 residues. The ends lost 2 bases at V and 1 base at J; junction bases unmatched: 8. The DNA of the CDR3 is TGTGCCTGGAGTCGGGGACAGGGGACTATGTCTGGGGCCAACGTCCTGACTTTC. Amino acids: CAWSRGQGTMSGANVLTF.

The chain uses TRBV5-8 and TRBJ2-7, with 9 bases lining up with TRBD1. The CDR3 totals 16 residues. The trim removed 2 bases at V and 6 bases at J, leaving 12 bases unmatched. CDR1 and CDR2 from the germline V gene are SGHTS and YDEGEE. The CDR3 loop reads CASSLSTGGGGVEQYF. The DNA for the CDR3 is TGTGCCAGCAGCTTAAGTACAGGGGGCGGAGGGGTCGAGCAGTACTTC.

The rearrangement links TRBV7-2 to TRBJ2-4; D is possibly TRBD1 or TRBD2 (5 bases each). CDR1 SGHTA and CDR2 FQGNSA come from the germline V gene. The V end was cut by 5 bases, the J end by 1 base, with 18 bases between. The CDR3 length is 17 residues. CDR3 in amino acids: CASSLHHSEGAKNIQYF. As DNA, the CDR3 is TGTGCCAGCAGCCTCCACCACTCCGAGGGGGCCAAAAACATTCAGTACTTC.

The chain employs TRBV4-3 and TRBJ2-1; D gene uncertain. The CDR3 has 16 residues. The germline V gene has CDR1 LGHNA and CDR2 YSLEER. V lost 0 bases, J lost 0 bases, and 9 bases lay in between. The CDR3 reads CASSQDARRSYNEQFF. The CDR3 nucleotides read TGCGCCAGCAGCCAAGATGCCCGGCGCTCCTACAATGAGCAGTTCTTC.

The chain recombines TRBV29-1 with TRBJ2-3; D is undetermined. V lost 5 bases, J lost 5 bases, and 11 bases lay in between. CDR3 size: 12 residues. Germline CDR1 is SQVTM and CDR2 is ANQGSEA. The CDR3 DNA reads TGCAGCGTTAGTGTATCCCAAGATACGCAGTATTTT. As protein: CSVSVSQDTQYF.

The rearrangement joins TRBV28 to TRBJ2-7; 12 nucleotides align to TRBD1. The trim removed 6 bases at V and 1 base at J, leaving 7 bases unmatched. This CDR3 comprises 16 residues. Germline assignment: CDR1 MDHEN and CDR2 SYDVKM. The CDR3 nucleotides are TGTGCCAGCAGATTAAAGGGACAGGGGGCTTCCTACGAGCAGTACTTC. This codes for CASRLKGQGASYEQYF.

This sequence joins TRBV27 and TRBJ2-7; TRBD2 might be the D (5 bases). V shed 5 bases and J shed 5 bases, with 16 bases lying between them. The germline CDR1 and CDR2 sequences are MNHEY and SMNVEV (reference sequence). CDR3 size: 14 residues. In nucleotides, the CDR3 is TGTGCCAGCAGTCCCCGGGTAGCGAGCCACGAGCAGTACTTC. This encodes CASSPRVASHEQYF.

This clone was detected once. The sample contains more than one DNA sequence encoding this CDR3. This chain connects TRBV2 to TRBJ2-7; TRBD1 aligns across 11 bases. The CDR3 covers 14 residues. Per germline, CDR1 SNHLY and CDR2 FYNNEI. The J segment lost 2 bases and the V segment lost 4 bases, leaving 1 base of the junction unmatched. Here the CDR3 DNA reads TGTGCCAGCAGTGCGGGACAGGGGGCCTACGAGCAGTACTTC. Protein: CASSAGQGAYEQYF.

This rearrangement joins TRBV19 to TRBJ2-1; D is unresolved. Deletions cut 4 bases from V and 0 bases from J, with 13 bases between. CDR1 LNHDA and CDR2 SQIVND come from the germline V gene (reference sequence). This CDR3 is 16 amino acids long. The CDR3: CASSKQADPSYNEQFF. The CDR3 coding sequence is TGTGCCAGTAGTAAACAAGCCGACCCCTCCTACAATGAGCAGTTCTTC.

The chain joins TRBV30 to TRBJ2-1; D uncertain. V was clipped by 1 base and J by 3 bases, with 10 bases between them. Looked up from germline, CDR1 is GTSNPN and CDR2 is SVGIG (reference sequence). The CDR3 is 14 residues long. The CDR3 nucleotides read TGTGCCTGGAGTGCCGGTTCCGGCTACAATGAGCAGTTCTTC. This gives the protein CAWSAGSGYNEQFF. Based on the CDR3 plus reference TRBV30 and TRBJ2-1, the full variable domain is SQTIHQWPATLVQPVGSPLSLECTVEGTSNPNLYWYRQAAGRGLQLLFYSVGIGQISSEVPQNLSASRPQDRQFILSSKKLLLSDSGFYLCAWSAGSGYNEQFFGPGTRLTVL.

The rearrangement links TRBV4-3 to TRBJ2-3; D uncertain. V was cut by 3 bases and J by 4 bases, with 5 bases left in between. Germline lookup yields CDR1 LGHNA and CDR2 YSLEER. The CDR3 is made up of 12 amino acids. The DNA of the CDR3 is TGCGCCAGCAGCCATCGTGCAGATACGCAGTATTTT. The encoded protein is CASSHRADTQYF.

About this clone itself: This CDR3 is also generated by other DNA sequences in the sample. The DNA for the CDR3 is TGTGCCTGGAGTGTGGGGGGGGCCCAGTACTTC. Its translation: CAWSVGGAQYF. The gene calls are TRBV30 and TRBJ2-5; 7 positions agree with TRBD2. Per the germline V gene, CDR1 is GTSNPN and CDR2 is SVGIG (reference sequence). V gave up 0 bases and J gave up 9 bases; unmatched junction bases: 1. The CDR3 consists of 11 residues.

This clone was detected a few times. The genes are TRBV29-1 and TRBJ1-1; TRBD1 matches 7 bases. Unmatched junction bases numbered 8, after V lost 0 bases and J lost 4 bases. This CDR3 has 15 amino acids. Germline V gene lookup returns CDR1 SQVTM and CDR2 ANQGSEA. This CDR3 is CSVEDIKGAATEAFF. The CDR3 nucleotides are TGCAGCGTTGAAGATATTAAGGGGGCGGCCACTGAAGCTTTCTTT.

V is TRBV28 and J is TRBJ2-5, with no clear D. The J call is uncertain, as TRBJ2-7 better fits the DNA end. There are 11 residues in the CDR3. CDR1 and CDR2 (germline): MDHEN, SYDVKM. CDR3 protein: CASSISYEQYF. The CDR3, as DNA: TGTGCCAGCAGCATATCCTACGAGCAGTACTTC.

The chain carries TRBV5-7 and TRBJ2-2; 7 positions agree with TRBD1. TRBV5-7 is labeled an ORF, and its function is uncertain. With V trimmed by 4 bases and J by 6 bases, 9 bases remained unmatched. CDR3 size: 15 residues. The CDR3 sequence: CASSRQGERAGELFF. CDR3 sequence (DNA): TGTGCCAGCAGCCGACAGGGAGAGCGAGCCGGGGAGCTGTTTTTT.

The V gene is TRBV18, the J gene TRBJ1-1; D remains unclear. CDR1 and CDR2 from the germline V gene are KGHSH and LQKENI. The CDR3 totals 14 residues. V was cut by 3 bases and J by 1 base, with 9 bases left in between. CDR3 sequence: CASSPYQGNTEAFF. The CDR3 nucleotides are TGTGCCAGCTCACCCTATCAAGGGAACACTGAAGCTTTCTTT.

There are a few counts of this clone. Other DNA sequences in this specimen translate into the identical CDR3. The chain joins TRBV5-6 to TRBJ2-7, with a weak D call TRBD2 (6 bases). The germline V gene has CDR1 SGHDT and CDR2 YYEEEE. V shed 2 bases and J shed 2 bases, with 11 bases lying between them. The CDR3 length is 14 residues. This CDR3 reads CASSFRGLPYEQYF. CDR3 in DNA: TGTGCCAGCAGCTTCCGCGGACTACCCTACGAGCAGTACTTC.

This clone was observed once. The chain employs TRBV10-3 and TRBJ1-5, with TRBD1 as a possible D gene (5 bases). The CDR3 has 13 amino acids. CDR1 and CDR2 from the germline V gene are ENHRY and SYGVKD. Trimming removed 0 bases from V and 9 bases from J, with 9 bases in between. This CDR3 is CAISESGDLPQHF. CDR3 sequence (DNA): TGTGCCATCAGTGAGTCAGGGGATCTGCCCCAGCATTTT.

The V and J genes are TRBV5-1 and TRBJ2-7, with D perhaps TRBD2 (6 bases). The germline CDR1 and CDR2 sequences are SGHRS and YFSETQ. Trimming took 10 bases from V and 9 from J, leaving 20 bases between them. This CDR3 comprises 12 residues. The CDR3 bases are TGCGCCTCATCCTGGGAGGACGGTTGGCAGTACTTC. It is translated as CASSWEDGWQYF.